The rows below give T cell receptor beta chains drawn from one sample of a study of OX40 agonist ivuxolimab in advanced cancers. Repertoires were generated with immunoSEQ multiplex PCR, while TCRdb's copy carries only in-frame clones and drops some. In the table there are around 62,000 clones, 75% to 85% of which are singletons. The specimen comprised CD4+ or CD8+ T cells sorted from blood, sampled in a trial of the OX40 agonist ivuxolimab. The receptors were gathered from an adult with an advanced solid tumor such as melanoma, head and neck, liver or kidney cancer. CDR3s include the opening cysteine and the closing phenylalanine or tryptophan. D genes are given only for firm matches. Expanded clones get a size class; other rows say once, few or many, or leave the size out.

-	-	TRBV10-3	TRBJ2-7	CAIRADSYEQYF	TGTGCCATCAGGGCGGACTCCTACGAGCAGTACTTC
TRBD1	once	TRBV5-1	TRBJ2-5	CASSVLPGQGTQETQYF	TGCGCCAGCAGCGTACTGCCGGGACAGGGTACACAAGAGACCCAGTACTTC
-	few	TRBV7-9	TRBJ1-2	CASSLEGYTF	TGTGCCAGCAGCTTAGAAGGCTACACCTTC
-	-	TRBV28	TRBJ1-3	CASSFLGAGGNTIYF	TGTGCCAGCAGTTTTCTCGGAGCCGGGGGAAACACCATATATTTT
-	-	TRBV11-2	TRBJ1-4	CASSSRAEGLFF	TGTGCCAGCAGCTCCCGGGCAGAGGGACTGTTTTTT
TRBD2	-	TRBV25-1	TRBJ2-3	CASSDSLAADTQYF	TGTGCCAGCAGTGATAGCCTAGCGGCAGATACGCAGTATTTT
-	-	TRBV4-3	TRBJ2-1	CASSQRRDQYNEQFF	TGCGCCAGCAGCCAGCGGCGGGACCAATACAATGAGCAGTTCTTC
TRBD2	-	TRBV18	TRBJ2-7	CASSRTGTSGQITFLRSPQYF	TGTGCCAGCTCACGGACCGGGACTAGCGGGCAGATTACCTTCCTACGATCTCCGCAGTACTTC
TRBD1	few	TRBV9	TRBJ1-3	CASSVGTGGGGNTIYF	TGTGCCAGCAGCGTCGGGACAGGGGGCGGCGGAAACACCATATATTTT
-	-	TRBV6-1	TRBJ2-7	CASSEAWAGSAYEQYF	TGTGCCAGCAGTGAAGCGTGGGCAGGCTCCGCCTACGAGCAGTACTTC
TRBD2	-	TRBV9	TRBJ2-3	CASSATSGVSTDTQYF	TGTGCCAGCAGCGCGACTAGCGGGGTGAGCACAGATACGCAGTATTTT
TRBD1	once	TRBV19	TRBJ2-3	CASSSRRGTAPDTQYF	TGTGCCAGTAGTAGTCGCCGAGGGACAGCTCCAGATACGCAGTATTTT
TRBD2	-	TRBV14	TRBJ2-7	CASSQLAGGSYEQYF	TGTGCCAGCAGCCAACTAGCGGGAGGTTCCTACGAGCAGTACTTC
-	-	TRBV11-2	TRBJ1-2	CASSYYRQGYGYTF	TGTGCCAGCAGCTACTATCGACAAGGATATGGCTACACCTTC
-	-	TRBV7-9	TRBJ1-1	CASSSGMNTEAFF	TGTGCCAGCAGCTCGGGGATGAACACTGAAGCTTTCTTT
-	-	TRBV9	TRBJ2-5	CASSPEAGIQETQYF	TGTGCCAGCAGCCCCGAAGCAGGGATTCAGGAGACCCAGTACTTC
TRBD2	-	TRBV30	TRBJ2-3	CAWSAGGPDTQYF	TGTGCCTGGAGCGCGGGAGGGCCAGATACGCAGTATTTT
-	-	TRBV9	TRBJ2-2	CASSVEDIGELFF	TGTGCCAGCAGCGTAGAGGATATCGGGGAGCTGTTTTTT
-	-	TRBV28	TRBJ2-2	CAAFYRYTGELFF	TGTGCCGCCTTTTACCGATACACCGGGGAGCTGTTTTTT
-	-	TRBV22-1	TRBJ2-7	CPGSGREPYEQYF	TGTCCTGGGAGCGGCCGGGAACCCTACGAGCAGTACTTC
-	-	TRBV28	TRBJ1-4	CASSFLTGSIEKLFF	TGTGCCAGCAGTTTTCTTACAGGGAGTATTGAAAAACTGTTTTTT
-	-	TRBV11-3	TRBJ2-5	CASSFGGAGETQYF	TGTGCCAGCAGCTTCGGAGGGGCCGGGGAGACCCAGTACTTC
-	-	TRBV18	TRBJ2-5	CASSSRGETQYF	TGTGCCAGCTCGTCTAGGGGAGAGACCCAGTACTTC
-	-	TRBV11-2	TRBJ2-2	CASSWVTLSGANTGELFF	TGTGCCAGCAGCTGGGTCACCTTGAGCGGCGCGAACACCGGGGAGCTGTTTTTT
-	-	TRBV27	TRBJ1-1	CASSLFATGIEANTEAFF	TGTGCCAGCAGTTTATTTGCGACGGGGATAGAGGCGAACACTGAAGCTTTCTTT
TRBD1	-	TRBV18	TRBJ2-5	CASSPGTGGLQTQYF	TGTGCCAGCTCACCCGGGACAGGGGGCTTACAGACCCAGTACTTC
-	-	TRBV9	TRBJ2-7	CASSGTNTYEQYF	TGTGCCAGCAGCGGGACTAACACCTACGAGCAGTACTTC
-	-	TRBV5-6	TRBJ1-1	CASSLAANYEAFF	TGTGCCAGCAGCTTGGCAGCCAACTATGAAGCTTTCTTT
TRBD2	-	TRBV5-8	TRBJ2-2	CASSFLAANTGELFF	TGTGCCAGCAGCTTTCTAGCGGCGAACACCGGGGAGCTGTTTTTT
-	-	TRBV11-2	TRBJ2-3	CASSVGGEYTQYF	TGTGCCAGCAGCGTAGGGGGGGAGTATACGCAGTATTTT
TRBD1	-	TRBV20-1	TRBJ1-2	CSAQGANGYTF	TGCAGTGCTCAGGGGGCTAATGGCTACACCTTC
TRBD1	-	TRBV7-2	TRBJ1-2	CASSLAGGQGVRGGYTF	TGTGCCAGCAGCTTAGCGGGCGGACAGGGGGTCCGAGGTGGCTACACCTTC